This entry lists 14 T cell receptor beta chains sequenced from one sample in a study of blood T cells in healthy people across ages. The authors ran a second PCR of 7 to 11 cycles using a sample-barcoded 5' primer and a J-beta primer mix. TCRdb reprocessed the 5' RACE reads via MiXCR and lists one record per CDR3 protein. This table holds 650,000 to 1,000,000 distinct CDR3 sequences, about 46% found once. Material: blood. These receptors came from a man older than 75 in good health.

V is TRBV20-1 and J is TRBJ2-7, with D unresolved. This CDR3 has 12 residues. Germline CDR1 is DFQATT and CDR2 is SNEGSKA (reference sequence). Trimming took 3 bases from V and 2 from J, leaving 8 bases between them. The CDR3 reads CSARYNPYEQYF. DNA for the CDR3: TGCAGTGCTAGGTATAACCCCTACGAGCAGTACTTC.

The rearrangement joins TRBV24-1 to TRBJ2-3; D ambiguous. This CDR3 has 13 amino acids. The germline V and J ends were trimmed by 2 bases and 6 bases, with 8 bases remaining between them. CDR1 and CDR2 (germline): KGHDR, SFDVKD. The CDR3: CATSDSVSDTQYF. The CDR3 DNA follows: TGTGCCACCAGTGATTCTGTATCCGATACGCAGTATTTT.

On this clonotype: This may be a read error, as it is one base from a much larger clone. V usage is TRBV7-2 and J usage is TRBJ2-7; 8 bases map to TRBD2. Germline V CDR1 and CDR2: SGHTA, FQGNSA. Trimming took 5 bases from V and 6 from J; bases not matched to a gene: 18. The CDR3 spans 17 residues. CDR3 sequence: CASSPRGVRAGVSEQYF. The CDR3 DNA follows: TGTGCCAGCAGCCCTAGAGGTGTACGAGCGGGAGTTTCCGAGCAGTACTTC.

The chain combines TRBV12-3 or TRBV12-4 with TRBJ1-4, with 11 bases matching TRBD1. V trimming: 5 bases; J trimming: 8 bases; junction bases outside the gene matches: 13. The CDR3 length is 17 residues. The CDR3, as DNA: TGTGCCAGCAGTCCCCCTCCCCGGGGGACAGGGGGAGAAAAACTGTTTTTT. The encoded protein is CASSPPPRGTGGEKLFF.

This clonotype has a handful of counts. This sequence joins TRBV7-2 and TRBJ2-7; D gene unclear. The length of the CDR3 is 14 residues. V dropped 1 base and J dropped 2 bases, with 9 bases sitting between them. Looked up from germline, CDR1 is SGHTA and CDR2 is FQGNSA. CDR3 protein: CASSLDGPTYEQYF. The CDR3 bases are TGTGCCAGCAGCTTAGACGGACCAACCTACGAGCAGTACTTC. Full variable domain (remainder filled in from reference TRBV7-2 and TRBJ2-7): GAGVSQSPSNKVTEKGKDVELRCDPISGHTALYWYRQSLGQGLEFLIYFQGNSAPDKSGLPSDRFSAERTGGSVSTLTIQRTQQEDSAVYLCASSLDGPTYEQYFGPGTRLTVT.

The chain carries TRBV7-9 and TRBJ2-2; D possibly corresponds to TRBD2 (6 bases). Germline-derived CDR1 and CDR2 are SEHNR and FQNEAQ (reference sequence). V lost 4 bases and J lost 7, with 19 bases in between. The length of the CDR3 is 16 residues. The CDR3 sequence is CASSSWRSGGIGELFF. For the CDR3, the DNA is TGTGCCAGCAGCTCCTGGCGTTCCGGCGGGATCGGGGAGCTGTTTTTT.

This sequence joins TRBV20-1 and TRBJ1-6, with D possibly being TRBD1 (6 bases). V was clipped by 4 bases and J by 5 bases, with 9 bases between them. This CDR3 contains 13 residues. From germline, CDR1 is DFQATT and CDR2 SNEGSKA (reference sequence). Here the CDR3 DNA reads TGCAGTGCTAAGCGACAGGATAATTCACCCCTCCACTTT. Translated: CSAKRQDNSPLHF.

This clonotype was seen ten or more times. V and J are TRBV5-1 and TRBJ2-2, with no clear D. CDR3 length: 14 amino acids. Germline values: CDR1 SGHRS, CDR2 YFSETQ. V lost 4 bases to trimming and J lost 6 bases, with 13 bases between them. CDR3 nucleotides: TGCGCCAGCAGCCTGAGTGACGTGGCCGGGGAGCTGTTTTTT. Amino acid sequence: CASSLSDVAGELFF.

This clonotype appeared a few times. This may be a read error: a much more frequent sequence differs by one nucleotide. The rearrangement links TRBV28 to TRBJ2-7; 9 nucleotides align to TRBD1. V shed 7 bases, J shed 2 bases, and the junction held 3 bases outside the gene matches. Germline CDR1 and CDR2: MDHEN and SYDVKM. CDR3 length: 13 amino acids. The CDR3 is CASTGQGTYEQYF. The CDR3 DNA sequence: TGTGCCAGCACCGGACAGGGGACCTACGAGCAGTACTTC.

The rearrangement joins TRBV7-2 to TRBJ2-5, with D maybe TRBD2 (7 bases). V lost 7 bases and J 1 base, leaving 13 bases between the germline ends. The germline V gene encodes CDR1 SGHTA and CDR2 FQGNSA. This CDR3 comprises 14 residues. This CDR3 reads CASTWGGLQETQYF. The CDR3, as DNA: TGTGCCAGCACCTGGGGGGGGCTCCAAGAGACCCAGTACTTC.

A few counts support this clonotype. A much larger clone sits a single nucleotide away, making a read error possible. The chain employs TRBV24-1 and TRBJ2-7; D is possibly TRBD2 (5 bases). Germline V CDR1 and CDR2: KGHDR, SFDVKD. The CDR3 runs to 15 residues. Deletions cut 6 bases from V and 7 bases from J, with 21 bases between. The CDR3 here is CATSRGTLNSGEQYF. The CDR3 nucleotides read TGTGCCACCAGTCGGGGTACTTTAAACTCGGGTGAGCAGTACTTC.

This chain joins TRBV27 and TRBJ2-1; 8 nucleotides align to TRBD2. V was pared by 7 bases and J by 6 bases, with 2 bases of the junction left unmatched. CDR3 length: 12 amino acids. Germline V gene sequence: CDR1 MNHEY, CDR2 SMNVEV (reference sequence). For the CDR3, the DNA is TGTGCCAGCAACCGGGGGGGCAATGAGCAGTTCTTC. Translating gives CASNRGGNEQFF.

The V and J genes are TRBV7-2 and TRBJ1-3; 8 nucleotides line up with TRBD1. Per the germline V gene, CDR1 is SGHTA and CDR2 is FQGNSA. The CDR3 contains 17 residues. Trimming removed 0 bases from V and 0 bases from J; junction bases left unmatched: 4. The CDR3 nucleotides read TGTGCCAGCAGCTTAGCTTGGGACAGGACCTCTGGAAACACCATATATTTT. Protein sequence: CASSLAWDRTSGNTIYF.

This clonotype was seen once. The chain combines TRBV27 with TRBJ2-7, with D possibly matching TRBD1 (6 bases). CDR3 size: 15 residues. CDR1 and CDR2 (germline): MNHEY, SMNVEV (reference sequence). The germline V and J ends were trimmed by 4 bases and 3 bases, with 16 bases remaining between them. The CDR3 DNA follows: TGTGCCAGCAGTTCCGTCCGCAGGGGCCTCTACGAGCAGTACTTC. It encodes CASSSVRRGLYEQYF.